This TCR beta chain appears in the sequencing data of a study of neurological immune-mediated disorders. Findings of the study overall: The expanded clones of different subjects shared no CDR3 amino acid sequences (suggesting private repertoires in all groups).

There are 15 residues in the CDR3. V was clipped by 0 bases and J by 8 bases, with 16 bases between them. Germline CDR1 and CDR2: DFQATT and SNEGSKA (reference sequence). This clonotype occurred many times. Its target is unknown. Stated time point: technical triplicate 3. In TCRdb, the 5' RACE reads were re-called with MiXCR into one record per CDR3 protein. The sample lists about 44,000 distinct CDR3 sequences; 20% to 25% were seen once. This TCR was sampled from a man aged 55 to 70 with HTLV-1-associated myelopathy (HAM/TSP). Sequencing was done on a sample of PBMCs. The V and J genes are TRBV20-1 and TRBJ1-4; possibly TRBD1 for D (5 bases). The CDR3 DNA is TGCAGTGCTAGAGATTGGACGGGGGGAGAAGAAAAACTGTTTTTT. It encodes CSARDWTGGEEKLFF.